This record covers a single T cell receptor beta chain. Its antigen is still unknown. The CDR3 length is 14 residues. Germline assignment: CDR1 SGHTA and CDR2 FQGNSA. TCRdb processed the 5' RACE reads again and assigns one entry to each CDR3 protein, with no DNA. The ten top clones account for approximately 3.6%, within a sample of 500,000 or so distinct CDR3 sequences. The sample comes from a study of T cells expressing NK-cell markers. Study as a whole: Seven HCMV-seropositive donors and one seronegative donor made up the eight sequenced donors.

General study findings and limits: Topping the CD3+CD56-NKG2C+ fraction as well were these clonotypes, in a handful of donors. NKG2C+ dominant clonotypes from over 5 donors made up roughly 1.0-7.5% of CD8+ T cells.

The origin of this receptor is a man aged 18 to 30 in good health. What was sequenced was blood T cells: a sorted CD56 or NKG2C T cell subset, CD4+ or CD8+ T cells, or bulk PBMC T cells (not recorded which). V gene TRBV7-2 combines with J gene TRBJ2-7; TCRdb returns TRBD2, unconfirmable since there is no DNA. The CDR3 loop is CASSLSREDYEQYF. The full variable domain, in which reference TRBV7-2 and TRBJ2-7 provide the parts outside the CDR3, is GAGVSQSPSNKVTEKGKDVELRCDPISGHTALYWYRQSLGQGLEFLIYFQGNSAPDKSGLPSDRFSAERTGGSVSTLTIQRTQQEDSAVYLCASSLSREDYEQYFGPGTRLTVT.